The sequence of this T cell receptor beta chain was determined in a study of post-analysis software for immune sequencing data. cDNA libraries of TCR beta carried unique molecular identifiers. The source material, roughly 0.85 to 10 million T cells, gave rise to about 520,000 cDNA molecules. From the PCR reads, TCRdb called clonotypes with MiXCR, one entry per CDR3 protein. Here the sample spans 700,000 to 900,000 distinct CDR3 sequences, around 45% being singletons. For this clonotype: Its antigen is undetermined.

Whole-study results and caveats: Diversity measured as normalized Chao1 was significantly lower in multiple sclerosis patients than in controls.

The sample taken for sequencing was blood. The source is a girl between 5 and 17 years old with multiple sclerosis.

CDR3: CASSPTRDQKQFF. Here the CDR3 DNA reads TGTGCCAGCAGCCCTACCCGGGACCAAAAGCAGTTCTTC. The genes are TRBV7-3 and TRBJ2-1; perhaps D is TRBD1 or TRBD2 (5 bases each). The V gene's germline CDR1 is SGHTA and CDR2 FQGTGA. The germline V and J ends were trimmed by 5 bases and 11 bases, with 16 bases remaining between them. This CDR3 spans 13 amino acids. Filled out from reference TRBV7-3 and TRBJ2-1, the complete variable domain reads GAGVSQTPSNKVTEKGKYVELRCDPISGHTALYWYRQSLGQGPEFLIYFQGTGAADDSGLPNDRFFAVRPEGSVSTLKIQRTERGDSAVYLCASSPTRDQKQFFGPGTRLTVL.